The clone carrying this T cell receptor beta chain was detected only a few times. The data derive from a study of blood T cell repertoires in COVID-19. The V gene's germline CDR1 is MNHNY and CDR2 SVGAGI (reference sequence). V lost 4 bases, J lost 10 bases, and 8 bases lay in between. CDR3 length equals 12 residues. In the authors' workflow: Reference gene primers were amplified, and this amplification served to estimate nucleated cell counts. Method: immunoSEQ multiplex PCR; TCRdb's copy keeps in-frame clones and lacks some. V and J calls and clone size follow that table, whereas D and trimming were derived from the DNA. The top ten hold 4% to 4.5% of the sample, which has roughly 110,000 clones, about three quarters seen once.

Sequencing input: peripheral blood. The chain employs TRBV6-6 and TRBJ1-6; D is perhaps TRBD1 (5 bases). The TCR comes from a man in his sixties or seventies with acute or convalescent COVID-19. In DNA, the CDR3 is TGTGCCAGCAGTTCGGGGGAATCACCCCTCCACTTT. Translating gives CASSSGESPLHF.